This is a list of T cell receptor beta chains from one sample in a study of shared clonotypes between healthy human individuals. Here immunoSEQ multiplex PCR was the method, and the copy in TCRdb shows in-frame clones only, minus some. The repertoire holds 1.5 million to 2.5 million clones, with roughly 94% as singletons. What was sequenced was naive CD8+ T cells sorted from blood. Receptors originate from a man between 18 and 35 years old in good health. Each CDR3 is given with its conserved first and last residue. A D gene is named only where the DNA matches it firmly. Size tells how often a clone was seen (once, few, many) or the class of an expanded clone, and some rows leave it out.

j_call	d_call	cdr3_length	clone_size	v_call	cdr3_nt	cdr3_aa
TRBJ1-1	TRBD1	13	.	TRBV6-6	TGTGCCAGCAGTTTACAGGGGGGCACTGAAGCTTTCTTT	CASSLQGGTEAFF
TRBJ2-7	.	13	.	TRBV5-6	TGTGCCAGCAGCTTGGGGCACCCTGGGGAGCAGTACTTC	CASSLGHPGEQYF
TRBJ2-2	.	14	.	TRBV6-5	TGTGCCAGCAGTTACGCGACTAACACCGGGGAGCTGTTTTTT	CASSYATNTGELFF
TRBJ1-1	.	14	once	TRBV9	TGTGCCAGCAGCCCACAGCCGGGGAACACTGAAGCTTTCTTT	CASSPQPGNTEAFF
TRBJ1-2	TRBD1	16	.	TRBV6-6	TGTGCCAGCAGTTATCTCGGGACAGGGCTGAACTATGGCTACACCTTC	CASSYLGTGLNYGYTF
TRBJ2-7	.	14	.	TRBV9	TGTGCCAGCAGCGTAACTCACCTAGCGCTAGAGCAGTACTTC	CASSVTHLALEQYF
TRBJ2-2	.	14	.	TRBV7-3	TGTGCCAGCAGCTCAAGGGACCTTCCGGGGGAGCTGTTTTTT	CASSSRDLPGELFF
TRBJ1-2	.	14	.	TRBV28	TGTGCCAGCAGTCCAGGCGGACAGACCTATGGCTACACCTTC	CASSPGGQTYGYTF
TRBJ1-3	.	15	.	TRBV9	TGTGCCAGCAGCGTAGACGGGGTTAGTGGAAACACCATATATTTT	CASSVDGVSGNTIYF
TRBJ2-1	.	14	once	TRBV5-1	TGCGCCAGCAGCTTGGTCATTAGTAGCAATGAGCAGTTCTTC	CASSLVISSNEQFF
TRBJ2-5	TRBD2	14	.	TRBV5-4	TGTGCCAGCAGCAACCGGGGGGACCAAGAGACCCAGTACTTC	CASSNRGDQETQYF
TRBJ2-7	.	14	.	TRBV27	TGTGCCAGCAGTTCCCAGTCGAGGGTAGGCGAGCAGTACTTC	CASSSQSRVGEQYF
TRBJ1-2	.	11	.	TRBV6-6	TGTGCCACTCAAGGGGGCTATGGCTACACCTTC	CATQGGYGYTF
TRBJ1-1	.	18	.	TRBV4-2	TGTGCCAGCAGCCATTACTTCGAGGGCATAGGGGGGAACACTGAAGCTTTCTTT	CASSHYFEGIGGNTEAFF
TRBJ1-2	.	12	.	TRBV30	TGTGCCTGGAGTTCCGATAACTATGGCTACACCTTC	CAWSSDNYGYTF
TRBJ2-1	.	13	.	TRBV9	TGTGCCAGCAGCGACGGTCCCGTCGATGAGCAGTTCTTC	CASSDGPVDEQFF
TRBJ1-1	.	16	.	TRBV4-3	TGCGCCAGCAGCCTCAGGAGTGAGGCGCGGGGTACTGAAGCTTTCTTT	CASSLRSEARGTEAFF
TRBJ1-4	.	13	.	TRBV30	TGTGCCTGGAGTGCCGCAACTAATGAAAAACTGTTTTTT	CAWSAATNEKLFF
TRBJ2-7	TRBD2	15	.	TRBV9	TGTGCCAGCAGCGTAGCTAGCGGAAATTTGGACGAGCAGTACTTC	CASSVASGNLDEQYF
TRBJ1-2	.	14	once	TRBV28	TGTGCCAGCAGTTTGCAGCCCAGACCCTATGGCTACACCTTC	CASSLQPRPYGYTF
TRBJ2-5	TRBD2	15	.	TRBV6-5	TGTGCCAGCACGGCGGGAGGGCCGGACAAGAGACCCCAGTACTTC	CASTAGGPDKRPQYF
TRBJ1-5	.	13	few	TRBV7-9	TGTGCCAGCAGCGAAGGGGGCAATCAGCCCCAGCATTTT	CASSEGGNQPQHF
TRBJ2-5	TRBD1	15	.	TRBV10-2	TGCGCCAGCAGTGATCGAACAGGGGTTGGGGAGACCCAGTACTTC	CASSDRTGVGETQYF
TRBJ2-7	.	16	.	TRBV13	TGTGCCAGCAGCTTAGGCCCGGGGGGCGAATATGGCGAGCAGTACTTC	CASSLGPGGEYGEQYF
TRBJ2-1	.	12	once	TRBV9	TGTGCCAGCAGCGTGGCTGAGAATGAGCAGTTCTTC	CASSVAENEQFF
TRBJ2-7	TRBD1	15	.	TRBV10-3	TGTGCCATCAGTGAGCCCCCCACGACAGGGGACGAGCAGTACTTC	CAISEPPTTGDEQYF
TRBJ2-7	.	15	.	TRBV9	TGTGCCAGCAGCGTAGGGGGAACTAGCTCCTACGAGCAGTACTTC	CASSVGGTSSYEQYF
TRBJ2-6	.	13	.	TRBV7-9	TGTGCCAGCAGCCCTAGGGCCGGAGTCGTCCTGACTTTC	CASSPRAGVVLTF
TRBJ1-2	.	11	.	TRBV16	TGTGCCAGCAGCGACAGCCTTGGCTACACCTTC	CASSDSLGYTF
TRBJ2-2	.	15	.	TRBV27	TGTGCCAGCAGTGACCCCTTCACGAACACCGGGGAGCTGTTTTTT	CASSDPFTNTGELFF
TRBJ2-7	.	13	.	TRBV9	TGTGCCAGCAGCAGCGGAAGGTTCTACGAGCAGTACTTC	CASSSGRFYEQYF
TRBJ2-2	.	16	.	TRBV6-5	TGTGCCAGCAGTTACACGGTTAGGGAAGGCCCCGGGGAGCTGTTTTTT	CASSYTVREGPGELFF
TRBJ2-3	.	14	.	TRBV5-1	TGCGCCAGCAGCTTACTGCGAGGAACAGATACGCAGTATTTT	CASSLLRGTDTQYF
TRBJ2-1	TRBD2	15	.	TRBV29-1	TGCAGCGTTGAGGGGTGGCAGGGAGGGCAGGCTGAGCAGTTCTTC	CSVEGWQGGQAEQFF
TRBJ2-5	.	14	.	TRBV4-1	TGCGCCAGCAGCCAAGGGCTAGTAGGAAAGACCCAGTACTTC	CASSQGLVGKTQYF
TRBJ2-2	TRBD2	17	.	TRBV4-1	TGCGCCAGCAGCCAAGATCTTGGCGGGGGGAACACCGGGGAGCTGTTTTTT	CASSQDLGGGNTGELFF
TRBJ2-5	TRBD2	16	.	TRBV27	TGTGCCAGCAGAAAAATCGGCGCTAGCGGTCAAGAGACCCAGTACTTC	CASRKIGASGQETQYF
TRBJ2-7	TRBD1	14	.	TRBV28	TGTGCCAGCAGTTGGTCAGGGGGCTCCTACGAGCAGTACTTC	CASSWSGGSYEQYF
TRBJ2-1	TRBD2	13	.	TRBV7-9	TGTGCCAGCAGCCCGGGAGGGAGCAATGAGCAGTTCTTC	CASSPGGSNEQFF